A selection of T cell receptor beta chains follows, all from one sample in a study of T-cell reconstitution after alpha-beta-depleted transplantation in children. TCRdb recomputed calls from the PCR reads with MiXCR, one row per CDR3 protein. The table shows almost 500,000 distinct CDR3 sequences, with more than 9% occurring only once. The material was PBMCs, obtained before TCRalphabeta/CD19-depleted stem cell transplant. The source is a child aged 2 to 9 with inherited bone marrow failure, due to receive a stem cell transplant. CDR3s include the opening cysteine and the closing phenylalanine or tryptophan. D genes are given only for firm matches. Clone size is not always given. Where it is, it says once, few, many or a class for expanded clones.

V: TRBV6-2/TRBV6-3
J: TRBJ2-7
D: TRBD2
size: many
length: 15
CDR3: CASSSALSGGDEQYF
DNA: TGTGCCAGCAGTTCCGCCCTCAGCGGGGGGGACGAGCAGTACTTC

V: TRBV29-1
J: TRBJ2-3
D: -
size: many
length: 11
CDR3: CSVDGADTQYF
DNA: TGCAGCGTTGATGGGGCAGATACGCAGTATTTT

V: TRBV19
J: TRBJ2-2
D: -
size: few
length: 15
CDR3: CASTSSGTNTGELFF
DNA: TGTGCCAGTACCAGTAGCGGAACGAACACCGGGGAGCTGTTTTTT

V: TRBV4-3
J: TRBJ2-7
D: TRBD2
size: many
length: 16
CDR3: CASSQGTSGRFYEQYF
DNA: TGCGCCAGCAGCCAAGGGACTAGCGGGAGATTCTACGAGCAGTACTTC

V: TRBV12-1
J: TRBJ1-1
D: -
size: few
length: 17
CDR3: CASSSIPDRGLNTEAFF
DNA: TGTGCCAGCAGCTCCATCCCGGACAGGGGGCTGAACACTGAAGCTTTCTTT

V: TRBV10-3
J: TRBJ2-3
D: -
size: many
length: 14
CDR3: CAISLPGSTDTQYF
DNA: TGTGCCATCAGTTTGCCGGGTAGCACAGATACGCAGTATTTT

V: TRBV20-1
J: TRBJ2-3
D: TRBD1
size: many
length: 14
CDR3: CSASRDRDTDTQYF
DNA: TGCAGTGCTAGCCGGGACAGGGACACAGATACGCAGTATTTT

V: TRBV2
J: TRBJ2-7
D: -
size: many
length: 13
CDR3: CASTVLSPYEQYF
DNA: TGTGCCAGCACCGTTCTAAGCCCCTACGAGCAGTACTTC

V: TRBV4-2
J: TRBJ2-5
D: -
size: -
length: 17
CDR3: CASSQERGSPVEETQYF
DNA: TGTGCCAGCAGCCAAGAGAGGGGTAGCCCAGTCGAAGAGACCCAGTACTTC

V: TRBV24-1
J: TRBJ2-1
D: -
size: many
length: 12
CDR3: CATSGRGNEQFF
DNA: TGTGCCACCAGTGGAAGGGGAAATGAGCAGTTCTTC

V: TRBV4-1
J: TRBJ2-1
D: -
size: few
length: 14
CDR3: CASSQDSSYNEQFF
DNA: TGCGCCAGCAGCCAAGATTCCTCCTACAATGAGCAGTTCTTC

V: TRBV7-9
J: TRBJ2-7
D: -
size: many
length: 15
CDR3: CASSLAEGFRDEQYF
DNA: TGTGCCAGCAGCTTAGCGGAGGGCTTCAGAGACGAGCAGTACTTC

V: TRBV11-2
J: TRBJ2-1
D: TRBD2
size: many
length: 16
CDR3: CASSNPTSLLGNEQFF
DNA: TGTGCCAGCAGCAACCCGACTAGCCTCCTAGGGAATGAGCAGTTCTTC

V: TRBV12-3/TRBV12-4
J: TRBJ1-5
D: -
size: -
length: 13
CDR3: CASSPTGPQPQHF
DNA: TGTGCCAGCAGCCCAACCGGTCCTCAGCCCCAGCATTTT

V: TRBV11-2
J: TRBJ2-7
D: TRBD1
size: -
length: 16
CDR3: CASSPTGANLNYEQYF
DNA: TGTGCCAGCAGCCCCACAGGGGCTAATTTGAACTACGAGCAGTACTTC

V: TRBV12-3/TRBV12-4
J: TRBJ2-7
D: -
size: many
length: 14
CDR3: CASRPSLGTYEQYF
DNA: TGTGCCAGCAGGCCCTCTTTAGGTACCTACGAGCAGTACTTC

V: TRBV14
J: TRBJ1-5
D: -
size: many
length: 14
CDR3: CASSRGGWNQPQHF
DNA: TGTGCCAGCAGCCGGGGAGGATGGAATCAGCCCCAGCATTTT

V: TRBV7-2
J: TRBJ2-4
D: -
size: many
length: 15
CDR3: CASSFRLGVFDIQYF
DNA: TGTGCCAGCAGCTTCCGACTAGGGGTCTTCGACATTCAGTACTTC

V: TRBV27
J: TRBJ2-7
D: TRBD2
size: many
length: 16
CDR3: CASSLRLAGTFGEQYF
DNA: TGTGCCAGCAGTCTGCGACTAGCGGGGACCTTCGGGGAGCAGTACTTC

V: TRBV6-5
J: TRBJ2-2
D: -
size: many
length: 14
CDR3: CASSYGGNTGELFF
DNA: TGTGCCAGCAGTTACGGCGGAAACACCGGGGAGCTGTTTTTT

V: TRBV5-8
J: TRBJ1-6
D: TRBD1
size: -
length: 13
CDR3: CASSIGTDSPLHF
DNA: TGTGCCAGCAGCATCGGGACAGATTCACCCCTCCACTTT

V: TRBV12-5
J: TRBJ1-2
D: -
size: -
length: 17
CDR3: CASGLVYRDRYNYGYTF
DNA: TGTGCTAGTGGTTTGGTCTATCGGGACCGTTATAACTATGGCTACACCTTC